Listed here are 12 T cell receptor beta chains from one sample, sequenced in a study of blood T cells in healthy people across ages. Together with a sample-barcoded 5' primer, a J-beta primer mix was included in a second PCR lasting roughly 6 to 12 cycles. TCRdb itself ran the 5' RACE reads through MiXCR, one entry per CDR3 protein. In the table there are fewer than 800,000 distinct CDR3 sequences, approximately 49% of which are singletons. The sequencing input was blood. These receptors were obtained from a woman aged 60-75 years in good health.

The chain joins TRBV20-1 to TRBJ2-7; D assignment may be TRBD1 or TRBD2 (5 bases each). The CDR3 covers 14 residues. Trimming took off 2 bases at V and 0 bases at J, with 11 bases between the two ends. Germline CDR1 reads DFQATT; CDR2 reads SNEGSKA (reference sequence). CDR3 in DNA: TGCAGTGCTAGACCGGGACCTAGCTCCTACGAGCAGTACTTC. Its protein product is CSARPGPSSYEQYF.

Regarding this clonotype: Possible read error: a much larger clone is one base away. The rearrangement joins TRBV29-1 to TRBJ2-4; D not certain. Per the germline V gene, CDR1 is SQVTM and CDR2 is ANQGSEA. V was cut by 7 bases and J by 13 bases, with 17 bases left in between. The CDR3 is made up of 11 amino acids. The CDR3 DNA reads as TGCAGCGCCTTAACAAGGACCCTCCAGTACTTC. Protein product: CSALTRTLQYF.

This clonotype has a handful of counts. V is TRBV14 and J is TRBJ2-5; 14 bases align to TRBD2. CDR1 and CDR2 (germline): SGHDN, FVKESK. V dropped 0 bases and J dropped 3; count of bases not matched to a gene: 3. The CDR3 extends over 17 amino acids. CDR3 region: CASSQDVGLAGEETQYF. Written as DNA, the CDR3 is TGTGCCAGCAGCCAAGATGTGGGACTAGCGGGAGAAGAGACCCAGTACTTC.

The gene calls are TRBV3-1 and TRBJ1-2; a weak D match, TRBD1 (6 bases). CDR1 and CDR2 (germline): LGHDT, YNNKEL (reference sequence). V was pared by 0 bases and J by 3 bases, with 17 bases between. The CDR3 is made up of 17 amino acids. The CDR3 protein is CASSQDPGTPWDYGYTF. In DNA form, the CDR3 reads TGTGCCAGCAGCCAAGATCCCGGGACACCATGGGACTATGGCTACACCTTC.

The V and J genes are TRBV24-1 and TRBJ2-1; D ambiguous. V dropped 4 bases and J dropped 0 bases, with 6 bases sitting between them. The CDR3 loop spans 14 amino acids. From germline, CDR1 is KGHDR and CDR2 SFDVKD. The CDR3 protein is CATSDRSSYNEQFF. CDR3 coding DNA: TGTGCCACCAGTGACAGAAGCTCCTACAATGAGCAGTTCTTC.

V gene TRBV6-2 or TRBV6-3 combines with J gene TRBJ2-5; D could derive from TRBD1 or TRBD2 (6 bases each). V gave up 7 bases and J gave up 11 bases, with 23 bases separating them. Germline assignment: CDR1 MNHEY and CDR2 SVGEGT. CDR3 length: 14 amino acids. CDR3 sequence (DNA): TGTGCCAGCAACCCCCCCGGACAGACGGGGGAGCAGTACTTC. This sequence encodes CASNPPGQTGEQYF.

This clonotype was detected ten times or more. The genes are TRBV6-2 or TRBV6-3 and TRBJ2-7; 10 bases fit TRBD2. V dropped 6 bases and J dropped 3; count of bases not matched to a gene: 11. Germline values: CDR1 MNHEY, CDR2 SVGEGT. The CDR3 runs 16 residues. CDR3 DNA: TGTGCCAGCAGACCCCACGACGGGACTAGCGACTACGAGCAGTACTTC. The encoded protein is CASRPHDGTSDYEQYF.

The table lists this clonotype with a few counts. DNA for the CDR3: TGCAGCGTTGTAACGGGGGCCACCTACAATGAGCAGTTCTTC. Translated, it gives CSVVTGATYNEQFF. The chain uses TRBV29-1 and TRBJ2-1, with D perhaps matching TRBD1 or TRBD2 (6 bases each). The CDR3 runs to 14 residues. Germline V gene sequence: CDR1 SQVTM, CDR2 ANQGSEA. The germline V and J ends were trimmed by 4 bases and 2 bases, with 12 bases remaining between them.

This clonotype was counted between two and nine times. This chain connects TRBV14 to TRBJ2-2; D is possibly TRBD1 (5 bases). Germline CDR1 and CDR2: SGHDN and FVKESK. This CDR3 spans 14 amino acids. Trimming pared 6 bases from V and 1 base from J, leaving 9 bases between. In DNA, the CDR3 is TGTGCCAGCAGTCGACAGATGAACACCGGGGAGCTGTTTTTT. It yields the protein CASSRQMNTGELFF.

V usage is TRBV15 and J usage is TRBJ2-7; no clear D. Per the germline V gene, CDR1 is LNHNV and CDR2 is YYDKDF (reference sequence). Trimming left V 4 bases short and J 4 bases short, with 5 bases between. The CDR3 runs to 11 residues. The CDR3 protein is CATSNSYEQYF. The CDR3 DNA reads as TGTGCCACCAGCAACTCGTACGAGCAGTACTTC.

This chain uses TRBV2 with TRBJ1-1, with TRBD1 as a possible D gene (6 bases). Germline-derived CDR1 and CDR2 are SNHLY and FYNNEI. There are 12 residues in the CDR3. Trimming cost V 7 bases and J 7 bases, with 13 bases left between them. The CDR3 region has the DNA TGTGCCAGCACCTACACAGGGAGTGAAGCTTTCTTT. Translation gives CASTYTGSEAFF.

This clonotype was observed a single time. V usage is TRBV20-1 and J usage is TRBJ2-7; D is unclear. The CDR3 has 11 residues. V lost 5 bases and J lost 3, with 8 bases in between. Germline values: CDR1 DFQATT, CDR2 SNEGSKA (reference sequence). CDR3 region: CSAEQVYEQYF. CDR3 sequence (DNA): TGCAGTGCTGAGCAAGTCTACGAGCAGTACTTC.